A selection of T cell receptor beta chains follows, all from one sample in a study of Ad26.COV2.S vaccination and SARS-CoV-2 variants. Some clones are missing from TCRdb's copy, which holds only in-frame ones; the method was immunoSEQ multiplex PCR. The sample has 400,000 to 500,000 clones; 89% are singletons. The sample in question was peripheral blood, obtained in a trial of Ad26.COV2.S vaccine versus placebo. These receptors all stem from a person between 18 and 65 years old who received the Ad26.COV2.S COVID-19 vaccine or a placebo. Each CDR3 is given with its conserved first and last residue. D genes are given only for firm matches. Clone sizes are given selectively: once, few, many, or a class where the clone is expanded.

abundance,v_gene,d_gene,j_gene,CDR3nt,CDR3aa
NA,TRBV5-4,NA,TRBJ2-1,TGTGCCAGCAGCCCACTGTCGAGGGGGGGCTCACGTGAGCAGTTCTTC,CASSPLSRGGSREQFF
NA,TRBV5-4,TRBD1,TRBJ1-2,TGTGCCAGCAGCCCAACCACAGGGGACTATGGCTACACCTTC,CASSPTTGDYGYTF
NA,TRBV4-2,TRBD1,TRBJ1-1,TGTGCCAGCAGCCCCGGGACAGGGCGCCCTGAAGCTTTCTTT,CASSPGTGRPEAFF
NA,TRBV7-2,TRBD1,TRBJ1-4,TGTGCCAGCAGCCCAAGGACAGGGGGCAATGAAAAACTGTTTTTT,CASSPRTGGNEKLFF
few,TRBV7-9,NA,TRBJ2-2,TGTGCCAGCAGCCTTAACACCGGGGAGCTGTTTTTT,CASSLNTGELFF
NA,TRBV3-1/TRBV3-2,NA,TRBJ1-1,TGTGCCAGCAGCCTAGTGAACACCGAAGCTTTCTTT,CASSLVNTEAFF
NA,TRBV6-2/TRBV6-3,NA,TRBJ2-1,TGTGCCAGCAGTTACCCCCGGTACAATGAGCAGTTCTTC,CASSYPRYNEQFF
NA,TRBV5-1,NA,TRBJ1-2,TGCGCCAGCAGCCGTACTTATGACGGGGAATCTTATGGCTACACCTTT,CASSRTYDGESYGYTF
once,TRBV7-2,NA,TRBJ1-2,TGTGCCAGCAGCTTCCTTCCTGAGGATGGGATTAACTATGGCTACACCTTC,CASSFLPEDGINYGYTF
NA,TRBV4-3,NA,TRBJ2-1,TGCGCCAGCAGCCAACCCGGGGAGTTGGGCTACAATGAGCAGTTCTTC,CASSQPGELGYNEQFF
NA,TRBV28,NA,TRBJ1-2,TGTGCCAGCAGTTTAGGCTCAGGGAAGGGGCTTAACTATGGCTACACCTTC,CASSLGSGKGLNYGYTF
NA,TRBV2,TRBD1,TRBJ2-3,TGTGCCAGCACTGGGAACTCGGGACAGCGCACAGATACGCAGTATTTT,CASTGNSGQRTDTQYF
NA,TRBV10-3,NA,TRBJ1-6,TGTGCCATCAGTGAGTCGAACTTCAATTCACCCCTCCACTTT,CAISESNFNSPLHF
NA,TRBV25-1,NA,TRBJ2-1,TGTGCCAGCAGTGAATATGGAGGGGCAGGGTTCTACAATGAGCAGTTCTTC,CASSEYGGAGFYNEQFF
once,TRBV18,NA,TRBJ1-6,TGTGCCAGCTCAGAGTATGAAGATTCACCCCTCCACTTT,CASSEYEDSPLHF
NA,TRBV9,NA,TRBJ2-1,TGTGCCAGCAGCCCAGGGGTGAATGAGCAGTTCTTC,CASSPGVNEQFF
NA,TRBV19,NA,TRBJ1-1,TGTGCCAGTAGTCGGACCTCTGAAGCTTTCTTT,CASSRTSEAFF
NA,TRBV5-1,NA,TRBJ1-1,TGCGCCAGCAGCTTAGGGTTACAGGGAATCAACACTGAAGCTTTCTTT,CASSLGLQGINTEAFF
NA,TRBV7-2,TRBD2,TRBJ2-5,TGTGCCAGCAGCTTAGTCGGCCTAGCGGGAGGTGAGACCCAGTACTTC,CASSLVGLAGGETQYF
NA,TRBV28,NA,TRBJ2-7,TGTGCCAGCAGTTTGCCCAGTCGCCCGACGTCCTACGAGCAGTACTTC,CASSLPSRPTSYEQYF
few,TRBV27,TRBD1,TRBJ2-2,TGTGCCAGCAGATTGGGACAGGCGGTCACCGGGGAGCTGTTTTTT,CASRLGQAVTGELFF
NA,TRBV6-2/TRBV6-3,NA,TRBJ1-5,TGTGCCAGCAGTCCACTTGGGGGGGTCGGGCAGCCCCAGCATTTT,CASSPLGGVGQPQHF
NA,TRBV4-3,TRBD1,TRBJ1-2,TGCGCCAGCAGCCAAGATCATGTAGGGGGCTGGATTTATGGCTACACCTTC,CASSQDHVGGWIYGYTF
NA,TRBV5-6,NA,TRBJ1-4,TGTGCCAGCAGCTTAGGCCAGGGGAAAGGGGAAAAACTGTTTTTT,CASSLGQGKGEKLFF
NA,TRBV3-1/TRBV3-2,NA,TRBJ2-1,TGTGCCAGCAGCTCCGAGCCCGCCTACAATGAGCAGTTCTTC,CASSSEPAYNEQFF
NA,TRBV5-6,TRBD2,TRBJ2-7,TGTGCCAGCAGCTCTAGCGGGGGAGCTACCTACGAGCAGTACTTC,CASSSSGGATYEQYF
many,TRBV27,NA,TRBJ1-1,TGTGCCAGCAGTCTCGGGTCCGACACTGAAGCTTTCTTT,CASSLGSDTEAFF
NA,TRBV7-9,NA,TRBJ2-1,TGTGCCAGCAGAGCCGGGACTGCAAGCTCCTACAATGAGCAGTTCTTC,CASRAGTASSYNEQFF
NA,TRBV5-6,TRBD1,TRBJ2-5,TGTGCCAGCTATGGACCGGGACAGGCAGAGACCCAGTACTTC,CASYGPGQAETQYF
once,TRBV5-5,TRBD1,TRBJ2-7,TGTGCCAGCAGGCCCGGGACAGGCCTTCGAGAGCAGTACTTC,CASRPGTGLREQYF
NA,TRBV5-6,NA,TRBJ1-2,TGTGCCAGCAGCTTCTTCGGCAGGACCGCCTATGGCTACACCTTC,CASSFFGRTAYGYTF
NA,TRBV4-1,TRBD2,TRBJ2-2,TGCGCCAGCAGCTCTCTCACTAGCGGGAGTACCGGGGAGCTGTTTTTT,CASSSLTSGSTGELFF
NA,TRBV19,NA,TRBJ2-6,TGTGCCAGTAATGTCTATTCTGGGGCCAACGTCCTGACTTTC,CASNVYSGANVLTF
NA,TRBV2,TRBD1,TRBJ1-2,TGTGCCACCCGGACAGGGCTCAACTATGGCTACACCTTC,CATRTGLNYGYTF
NA,TRBV20-1,NA,TRBJ1-3,TGCAGTGCTTCGGATGGAAACACCATATATTTT,CSASDGNTIYF
NA,TRBV6-1,TRBD1,TRBJ2-6,TGTGCCAGCAGTGAACTAAGGACAGGGGCTGGGGCCAACGTCCTGACTTTC,CASSELRTGAGANVLTF
NA,TRBV7-9,NA,TRBJ2-5,TGTGCCAGCAGCTGCCCTTGGTGCGCCCCAGAGACCCAGTACTTC,CASSCPWCAPETQYF
NA,TRBV7-2,NA,TRBJ2-2,TGTGCCAGCAGCTTAGACAGGCAAGCCGGGGAGCTGTTTTTT,CASSLDRQAGELFF
NA,TRBV2,NA,TRBJ1-2,TGTGCCAGCAGTGTCGTCTCCACAGGCTATGGCTACACCTTC,CASSVVSTGYGYTF
NA,TRBV29-1,NA,TRBJ1-3,TGCAGCGCCGGAGGGGGGAACTCTGGAAACACCATATATTTT,CSAGGGNSGNTIYF
once,TRBV5-1,TRBD2,TRBJ2-2,TGCGCCAGCAGCTGGGGGTCCGGGAGGCACGGGGAGCTGTTTTTT,CASSWGSGRHGELFF
NA,TRBV6-1,TRBD2,TRBJ2-1,TGTGCCAGCAGTGAACGACTAGCGGGACTTGGGCAAGAGCAGTTCTTC,CASSERLAGLGQEQFF
NA,TRBV13,TRBD1,TRBJ1-2,TGTGCCAGCAGCCCCGGGACAGGGCCCGCGGGGACCTTC,CASSPGTGPAGTF
NA,TRBV5-6,TRBD1,TRBJ1-6,TGTGCCAGCAGCTCGACAGGGTTATATTCACCCCTCCACTTT,CASSSTGLYSPLHF
NA,TRBV11-2,NA,TRBJ1-1,TGTGCCAGCAGCTTGATCGTAGGGGATGGCACTGAAGCTTTCTTT,CASSLIVGDGTEAFF
once,TRBV2,TRBD1,TRBJ1-5,TGTGCCACCGTCCGGGACAGGGGGAATCAGCCCCAGCATTTT,CATVRDRGNQPQHF
NA,TRBV12-5,TRBD2,TRBJ2-1,TGTGCTAGTATAAGGGCTAGCGGGAGAGGCTCCTACAATGAGCAGTTCTTC,CASIRASGRGSYNEQFF
few,TRBV30,TRBD1,TRBJ2-7,TGTGCCTGGAGGACGGACAGGGATGGATCCTACGAGCAGTACTTC,CAWRTDRDGSYEQYF
once,TRBV5-6,TRBD1,TRBJ1-2,TGTGCCAGCAGCGCCCGACAGGGAATGCGTGGCTACACCTTC,CASSARQGMRGYTF